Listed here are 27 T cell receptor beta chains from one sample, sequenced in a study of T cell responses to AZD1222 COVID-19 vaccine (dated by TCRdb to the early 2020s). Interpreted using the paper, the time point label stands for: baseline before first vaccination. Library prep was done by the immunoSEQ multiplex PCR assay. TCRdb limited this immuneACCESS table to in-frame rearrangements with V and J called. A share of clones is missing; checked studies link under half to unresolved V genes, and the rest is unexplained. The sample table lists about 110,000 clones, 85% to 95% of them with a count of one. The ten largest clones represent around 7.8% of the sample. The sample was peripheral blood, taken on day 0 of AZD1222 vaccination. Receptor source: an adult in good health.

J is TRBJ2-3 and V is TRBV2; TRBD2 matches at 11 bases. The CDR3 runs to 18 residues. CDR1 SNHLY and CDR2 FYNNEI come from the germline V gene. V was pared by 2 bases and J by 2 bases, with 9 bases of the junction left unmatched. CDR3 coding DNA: TGTGCCAGCAGTGAATACACGAGACTAGCGGGAAACACAGATACGCAGTATTTT. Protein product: CASSEYTRLAGNTDTQYF.

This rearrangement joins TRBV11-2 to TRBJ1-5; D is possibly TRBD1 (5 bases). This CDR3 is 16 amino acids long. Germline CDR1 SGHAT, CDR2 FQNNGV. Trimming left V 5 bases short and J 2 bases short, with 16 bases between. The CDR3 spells CASSPGQDSGNQPQHF. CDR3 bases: TGTGCCAGCAGCCCGGGGCAGGATTCCGGCAATCAGCCCCAGCATTTT.

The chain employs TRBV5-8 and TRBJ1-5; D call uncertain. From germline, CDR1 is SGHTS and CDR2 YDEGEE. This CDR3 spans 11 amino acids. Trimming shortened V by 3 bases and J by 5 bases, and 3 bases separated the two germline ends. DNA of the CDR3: TGTGCCAGCAGCTCTTATCAGCCCCAGCATTTT. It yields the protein CASSSYQPQHF.

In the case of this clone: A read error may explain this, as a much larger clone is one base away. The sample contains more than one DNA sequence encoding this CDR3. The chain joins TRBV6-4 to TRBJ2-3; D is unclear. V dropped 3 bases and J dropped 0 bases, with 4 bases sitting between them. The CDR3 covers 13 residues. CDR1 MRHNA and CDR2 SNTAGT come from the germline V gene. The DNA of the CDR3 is TGTGCCAGCAGTGAAGGGAGCACAGATACGCAGTATTTT. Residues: CASSEGSTDTQYF.

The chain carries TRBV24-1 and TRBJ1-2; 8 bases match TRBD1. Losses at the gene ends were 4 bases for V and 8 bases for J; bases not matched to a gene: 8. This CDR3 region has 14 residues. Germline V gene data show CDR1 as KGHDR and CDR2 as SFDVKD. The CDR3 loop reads CATSDPGQGGGYTF. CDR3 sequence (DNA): TGTGCCACCAGTGACCCCGGACAGGGAGGAGGCTACACCTTC.

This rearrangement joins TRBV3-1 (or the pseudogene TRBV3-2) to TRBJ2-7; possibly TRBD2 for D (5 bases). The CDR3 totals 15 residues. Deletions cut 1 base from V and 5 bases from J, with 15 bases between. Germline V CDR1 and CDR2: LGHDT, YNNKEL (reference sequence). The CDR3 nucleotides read TGTGCCAGCAGCCAAGGGCCGGGGTCGTTCCACGAGCAGTACTTC. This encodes CASSQGPGSFHEQYF.

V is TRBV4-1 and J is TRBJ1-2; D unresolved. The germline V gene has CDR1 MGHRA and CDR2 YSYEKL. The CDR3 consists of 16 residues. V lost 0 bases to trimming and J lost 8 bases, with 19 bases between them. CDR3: CASSQDPGRLVVGYTF. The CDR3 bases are TGCGCCAGCAGCCAAGACCCGGGCCGACTGGTTGTAGGCTACACCTTC.

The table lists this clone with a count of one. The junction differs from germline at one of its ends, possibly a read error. CDR3 bases: TGTGCCAGCAGCCAAGTTATGGGTTACAGTGAGCAGTTCTTC. Its protein is CASSQVMGYSEQFF. The V gene is TRBV3-1 (or the pseudogene TRBV3-2), the J gene TRBJ2-1; no clear D. Germline loops: CDR1 LGHDT, CDR2 YNNKEL (reference sequence). This CDR3 has 14 amino acids.

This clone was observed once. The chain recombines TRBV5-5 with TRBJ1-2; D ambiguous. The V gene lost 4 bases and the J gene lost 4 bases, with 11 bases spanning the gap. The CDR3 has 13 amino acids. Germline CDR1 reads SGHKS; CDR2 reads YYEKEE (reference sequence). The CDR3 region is CASSAQRTYGYTF. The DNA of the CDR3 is TGTGCCAGCAGCGCCCAGAGGACCTATGGCTACACCTTC.

The CDR3 coding sequence is TGTGCCAGCAGCCAACCAACAGGGGCTGGGGCCAACGTCCTGACTTTC. Protein sequence: CASSQPTGAGANVLTF. The chain joins TRBV11-3 to TRBJ2-6; 7 nucleotides line up with TRBD1. V gave up 5 bases and J gave up 2 bases; unmatched junction bases: 6. The CDR3 loop spans 16 amino acids. Per germline, CDR1 SGHNT and CDR2 YENEEA.

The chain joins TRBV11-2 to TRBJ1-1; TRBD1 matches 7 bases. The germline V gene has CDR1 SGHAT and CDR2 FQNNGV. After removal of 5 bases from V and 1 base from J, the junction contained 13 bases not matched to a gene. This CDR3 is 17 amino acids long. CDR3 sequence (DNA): TGTGCCAGCAGCCCCCGGGACCAGGGGGATTGGAACACTGAAGCTTTCTTT. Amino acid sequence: CASSPRDQGDWNTEAFF.

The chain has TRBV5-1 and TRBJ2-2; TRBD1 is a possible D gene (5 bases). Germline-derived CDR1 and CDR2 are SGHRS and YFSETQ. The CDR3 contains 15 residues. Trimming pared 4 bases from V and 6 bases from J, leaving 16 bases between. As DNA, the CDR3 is TGCGCCAGCAGCCCCTGGGCAGGGATCCCCGGGGAGCTGTTTTTT. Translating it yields CASSPWAGIPGELFF. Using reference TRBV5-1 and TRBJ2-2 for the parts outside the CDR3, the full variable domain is KAGVTQTPRYLIKTRGQQVTLSCSPISGHRSVSWYQQTPGQGLQFLFEYFSETQRNKGNFPGRFSGRQFSNSRSEMNVSTLELGDSALYLCASSPWAGIPGELFFGEGSRLTVL.

As DNA, the CDR3 is TGTGCCAGCAGTTTATTGTCGTACCAAGAGACCCAGTACTTC. Its translation is CASSLLSYQETQYF. The chain has TRBV28 and TRBJ2-5; no definite D call. V dropped 1 base and J dropped 0 bases, with 6 bases sitting between them. CDR1 is MDHEN, CDR2 SYDVKM, per germline. This CDR3 is built from 14 residues. The entire variable domain, with the rest obtained from reference TRBV28 and TRBJ2-5, is as follows: DVKVTQSSRYLVKRTGEKVFLECVQDMDHENMFWYRQDPGLGLRLIYFSYDVKMKEKGDIPEGYSVSREKKERFSLILESASTNQTSMYLCASSLLSYQETQYFGPGTRLLVL.

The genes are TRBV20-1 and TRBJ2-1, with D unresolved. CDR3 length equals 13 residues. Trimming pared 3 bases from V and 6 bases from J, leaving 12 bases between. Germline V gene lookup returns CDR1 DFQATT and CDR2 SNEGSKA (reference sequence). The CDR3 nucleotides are TGCAGTGCTAGTATCCCGGGCGCCAATGAGCAGTTCTTC. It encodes CSASIPGANEQFF.

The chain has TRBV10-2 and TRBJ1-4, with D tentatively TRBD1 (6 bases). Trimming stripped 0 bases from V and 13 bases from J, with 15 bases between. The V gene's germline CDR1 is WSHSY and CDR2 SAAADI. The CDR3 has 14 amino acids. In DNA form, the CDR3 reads TGCGCCAGCAGTGAGTCGGCACAGGGTGGCAGACTGTTTTTT. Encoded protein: CASSESAQGGRLFF.

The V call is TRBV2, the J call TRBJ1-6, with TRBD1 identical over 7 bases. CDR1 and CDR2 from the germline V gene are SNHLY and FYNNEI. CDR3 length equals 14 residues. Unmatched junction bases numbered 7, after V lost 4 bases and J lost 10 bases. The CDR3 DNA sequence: TGTGCCAGCAGTGTGGGACAGCAACTATCACCCCTCCACTTT. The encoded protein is CASSVGQQLSPLHF.

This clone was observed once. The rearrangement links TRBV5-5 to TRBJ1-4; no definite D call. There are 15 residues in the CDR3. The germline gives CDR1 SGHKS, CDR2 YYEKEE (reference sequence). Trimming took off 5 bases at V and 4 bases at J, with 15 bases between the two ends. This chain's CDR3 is CASSYPLEHNEKLFF. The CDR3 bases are TGTGCCAGCAGTTATCCGCTCGAACATAATGAAAAACTGTTTTTT.

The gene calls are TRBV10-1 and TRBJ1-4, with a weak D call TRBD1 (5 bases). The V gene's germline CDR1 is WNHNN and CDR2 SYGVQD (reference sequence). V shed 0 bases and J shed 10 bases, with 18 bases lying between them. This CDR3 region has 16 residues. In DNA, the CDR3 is TGCGCCAGCAGTGAGTCGAGGGGACCGCCGGGAGGAAAACTGTTTTTT. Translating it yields CASSESRGPPGGKLFF.

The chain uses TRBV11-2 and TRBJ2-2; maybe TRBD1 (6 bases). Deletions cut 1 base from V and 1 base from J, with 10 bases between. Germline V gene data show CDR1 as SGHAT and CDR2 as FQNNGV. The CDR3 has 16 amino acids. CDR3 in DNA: TGTGCCAGCAGCTTAGTAGGACAGTTGAACACCGGGGAGCTGTTTTTT. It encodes CASSLVGQLNTGELFF.

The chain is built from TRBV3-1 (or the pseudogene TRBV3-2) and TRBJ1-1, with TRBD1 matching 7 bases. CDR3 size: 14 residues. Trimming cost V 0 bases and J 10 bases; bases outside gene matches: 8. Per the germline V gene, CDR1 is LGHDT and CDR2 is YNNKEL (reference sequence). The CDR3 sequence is CASSQEQGPDRAFF. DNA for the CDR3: TGTGCCAGCAGCCAAGAACAGGGGCCTGACCGAGCTTTCTTT.

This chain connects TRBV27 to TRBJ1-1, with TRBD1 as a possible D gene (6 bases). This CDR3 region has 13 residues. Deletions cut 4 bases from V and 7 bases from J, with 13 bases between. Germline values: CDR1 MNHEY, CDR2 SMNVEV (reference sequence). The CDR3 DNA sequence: TGTGCCAGCAGTTACATAGGGGGTCTTGAAGCTTTCTTT. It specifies CASSYIGGLEAFF.

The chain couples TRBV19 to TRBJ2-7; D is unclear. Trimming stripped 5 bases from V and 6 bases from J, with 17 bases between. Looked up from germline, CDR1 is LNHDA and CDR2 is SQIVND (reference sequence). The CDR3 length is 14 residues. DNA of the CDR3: TGTGCCAGTAGTCCTTGGACGGGTGAGAGCGAGCAGTACTTC. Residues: CASSPWTGESEQYF.

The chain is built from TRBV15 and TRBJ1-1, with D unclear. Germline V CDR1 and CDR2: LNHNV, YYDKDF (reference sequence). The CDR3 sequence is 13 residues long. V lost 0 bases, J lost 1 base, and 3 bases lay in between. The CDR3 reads CATSREGNTEAFF. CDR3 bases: TGTGCCACCAGCAGAGAAGGGAACACTGAAGCTTTCTTT. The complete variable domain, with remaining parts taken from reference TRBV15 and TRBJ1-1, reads DAMVIQNPRYQVTQFGKPVTLSCSQTLNHNVMYWYQQKSSQAPKLLFHYYDKDFNNEADTPDNFQSRRPNTSFCFLDIRSPGLGDTAMYLCATSREGNTEAFFGQGTRLTVV.

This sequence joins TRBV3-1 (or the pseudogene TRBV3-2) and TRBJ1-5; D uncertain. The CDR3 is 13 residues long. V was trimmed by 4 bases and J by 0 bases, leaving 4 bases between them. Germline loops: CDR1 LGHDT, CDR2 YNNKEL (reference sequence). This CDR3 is CASSRSSNQPQHF. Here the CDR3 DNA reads TGTGCCAGCAGCCGCAGTAGCAATCAGCCCCAGCATTTT.

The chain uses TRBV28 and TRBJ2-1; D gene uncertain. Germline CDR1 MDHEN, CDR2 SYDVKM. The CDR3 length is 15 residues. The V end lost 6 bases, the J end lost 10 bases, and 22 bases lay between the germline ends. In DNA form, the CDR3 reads TGTGCCAGCAGGACCCCCCGGACGACCCTGGGGGAGCAGTTCTTC. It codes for CASRTPRTTLGEQFF.

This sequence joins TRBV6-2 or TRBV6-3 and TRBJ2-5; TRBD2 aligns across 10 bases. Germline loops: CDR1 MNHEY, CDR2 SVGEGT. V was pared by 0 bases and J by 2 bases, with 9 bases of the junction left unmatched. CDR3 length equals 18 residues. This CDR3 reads CASSYSSILAGPQETQYF. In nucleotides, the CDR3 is TGTGCCAGCAGTTACTCGAGTATACTAGCGGGGCCACAAGAGACCCAGTACTTC.

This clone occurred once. CDR3 DNA: TGTGCCAGCAGTTTGACACAGGGCAATCAGCCCCAGCATTTT. Protein sequence: CASSLTQGNQPQHF. This chain joins TRBV28 and TRBJ1-5, with D perhaps matching TRBD1 (5 bases). V was shortened by 3 bases and J by 2 bases, with 8 bases between the two germline ends. The CDR3 runs to 14 residues. Germline CDR1 and CDR2: MDHEN and SYDVKM.